One T cell receptor beta chain is described in this entry. This entry is derived from a study of blood T cell repertoires in COVID-19. This CDR3 comprises 15 residues. The ends were cut back, 4 bases at V and 7 bases at J, with 20 bases in the middle. Germline V gene lookup returns CDR1 SGHNT and CDR2 YYREEE (reference sequence). Measured with immunoSEQ multiplex PCR; TCRdb has only the in-frame clones, and not every one. The profile covers 200,000 to 250,000 clones, with 87% appearing a single time and 3% taken by the ten largest. The specimen sequenced was peripheral blood. This sequence originates from a man aged 18 to 29 with active or convalescent COVID-19. The chain employs TRBV5-4 and TRBJ1-2, with TRBD1 as a possible D gene (5 bases). CDR3 amino acids: CASSPGGVEGIGYTF. For the CDR3, the DNA is TGTGCCAGCAGCCCTGGGGGGGTAGAGGGGATTGGCTACACCTTC.